A single T cell receptor beta chain is shown here with its context. Its antigen is currently unknown. One entry per CDR3 protein results from TCRdb running MiXCR on the multiplex PCR reads. Of approximately 230,000 distinct CDR3 sequences in the sample, about 34% were seen once. The sample originates from a study of breast tumors, draining lymph nodes, adjacent tissues. Broader study findings: That most tumor T cells come from lymph nodes remained unproven. Luminal-like breast cancer showed significantly greater tumor-nontumor repertoire similarity than basal-like breast cancer did. Most tumor T cells seemingly derive from lymph node, then expand in tumor. Tumor TCR diversity was below lymph nodes but above nontumor tissue.

Samples came from axillary lymph nodes draining the breast cancer. Germline loops: CDR1 SGHAT, CDR2 FQDESV (reference sequence). The CDR3 runs 14 residues. Between the trimmed V and J ends, which lost 1 base and 8 bases, there was a span of 14 bases. The chain links TRBV11-1 to TRBJ1-1; D gene uncertain. Sequencing input: axillary lymph node tissue. This TCR came from a female donor with breast cancer. Some clones in this sample may be carry-over from other donors' samples. CDR3 amino acids: CASSLEAVSREAFF. CDR3 DNA: TGTGCCAGCAGCTTAGAGGCGGTTTCTAGGGAAGCTTTCTTT.